These 24 T cell receptor beta chains were sequenced from one sample in a study of T cell changes during pregnancy in multiple sclerosis. The assay was immunoSEQ multiplex PCR, and TCRdb's table has in-frame clones only and misses some. Among about 120,000 clones listed, over 85% were seen once. The sequencing here drew on peripheral blood, taken before pregnancy. These receptor sequences come from a female donor with multiple sclerosis, enrolled in a pregnancy study.

V usage is TRBV19 and J usage is TRBJ2-3; 9 nucleotides agree with TRBD2. J lost 2 bases, V lost 4 bases, and 4 bases had no gene match. The CDR3 consists of 15 residues. Looked up from germline, CDR1 is LNHDA and CDR2 is SQIVND (reference sequence). The CDR3 DNA sequence: TGTGCCAGTAGTACAGCGGGAGGCCCCACAGATACGCAGTATTTT. It yields the protein CASSTAGGPTDTQYF. The variable domain in full, with the rest retrieved from reference TRBV19 and TRBJ2-3, is DGGITQSPKYLFRKEGQNVTLSCEQNLNHDAMYWYRQDPGQGLRLIYYSQIVNDFQKGDIAEGYSVSREKKESFPLTVTSAQKNPTAFYLCASSTAGGPTDTQYFGPGTRLTVL.

This chain connects TRBV10-3 to TRBJ1-1; D may be TRBD1 (5 bases). CDR3 length: 14 residues. V was trimmed by 7 bases and J by 2 bases, leaving 14 bases between them. CDR1 and CDR2 (germline): ENHRY, SYGVKD. This chain's CDR3 is CAIKGFRVNTEAFF. DNA for the CDR3: TGTGCCATCAAAGGATTCAGGGTAAACACTGAAGCTTTCTTT.

The chain uses TRBV5-5 and TRBJ1-1, with 7 bases matching TRBD1. In germline, CDR1 is SGHKS, CDR2 YYEKEE (reference sequence). The CDR3 has 14 residues. The V segment lost 4 bases and the J segment 1 base; nucleotides outside the gene matches: 4. Here the CDR3 DNA reads TGTGCCAGCAGCCGGGGACAGTCGAACACTGAAGCTTTCTTT. It is translated as CASSRGQSNTEAFF.

CDR3 coding DNA: TGCAGCGTTGAAGTGGGGACTAGCGCTGCCTACGAGCAGTACTTC. It codes for CSVEVGTSAAYEQYF. The J gene is TRBJ2-7, the V gene TRBV29-1, with 10 bases aligning to TRBD2. The CDR3 extends over 15 amino acids. The trim removed 1 base at V and 2 bases at J, leaving 5 bases unmatched. Per the germline V gene, CDR1 is SQVTM and CDR2 is ANQGSEA.

The sample holds one count of this clone. The gene calls are TRBV5-1 and TRBJ2-3, with D perhaps matching TRBD2 (6 bases). Trimming left V 0 bases short and J 4 bases short, with 15 bases between. The CDR3 is 16 residues long. The germline V gene has CDR1 SGHRS and CDR2 YFSETQ. As DNA, the CDR3 is TGCGCCAGCAGCTTGGGTACCGGGGGAGGCGCAGATACGCAGTATTTT. Translated: CASSLGTGGGADTQYF.

This clone has just one count. V gene TRBV27 combines with J gene TRBJ2-1; D is perhaps TRBD1 (6 bases). The V and J ends lost 4 bases and 2 bases respectively, with 12 bases between them. The CDR3 is 15 amino acids. Germline loops: CDR1 MNHEY, CDR2 SMNVEV (reference sequence). CDR3 amino acids: CASSYQGITYNEQFF. CDR3 DNA sequence: TGTGCCAGCAGTTATCAGGGGATAACCTACAATGAGCAGTTCTTC.

V usage is TRBV5-1 and J usage is TRBJ2-7; 7 bases are a match to TRBD2. The V gene's germline CDR1 is SGHRS and CDR2 YFSETQ. There are 15 residues in the CDR3. J was trimmed by 2 bases and V by 0 bases; bases with no gene match: 5. CDR3 in DNA: TGCGCCAGCAGCTTGGCCTGGGCGGGAGCCTACGAGCAGTACTTC. As protein: CASSLAWAGAYEQYF.

The rearrangement uses TRBV28 and TRBJ1-1, with 7 bases lining up with TRBD1. Germline V gene sequence: CDR1 MDHEN, CDR2 SYDVKM. The CDR3 spans 15 residues. V shed 4 bases, J shed 0 bases, and the junction held 5 bases outside the gene matches. CDR3 nucleotide sequence: TGTGCCAGCAGTTCGGGACAGAGCGTGAACACTGAAGCTTTCTTT. Protein product: CASSSGQSVNTEAFF.

The chain has TRBV7-9 and TRBJ2-7, with 9 bases identical to TRBD2. Germline V gene lookup returns CDR1 SEHNR and CDR2 FQNEAQ (reference sequence). CDR3 length: 16 amino acids. Unmatched junction bases numbered 8, after V lost 0 bases and J lost 5 bases. The CDR3 sequence: CASSLALRGGGNEQYF. As DNA, the CDR3 is TGTGCCAGCAGCTTAGCTTTGCGGGGGGGTGGGAACGAGCAGTACTTC.

The rearrangement joins TRBV4-2 to TRBJ2-1; 8 bases fit TRBD2. The CDR3 spans 18 residues. V shed 0 bases and J 2 bases; nucleotides not matched to a gene: 9. CDR1 is LGHNA, CDR2 YNFKEQ, per germline. The CDR3, as DNA: TGTGCCAGCAGCCAAGAAGGGATCGGGAGGGCCACCTACAATGAGCAGTTCTTC. This sequence encodes CASSQEGIGRATYNEQFF.

The V gene is TRBV4-1, the J gene TRBJ2-7; D is perhaps TRBD1 (6 bases). The CDR3 extends over 16 amino acids. Between the trimmed V and J ends, which lost 4 bases and 4 bases, there was a span of 20 bases. Germline V lookup: CDR1 MGHRA, CDR2 YSYEKL. In nucleotides, the CDR3 is TGCGCCAGCAGCCGTGGCCTGACAGGAGGTCTTTACGAGCAGTACTTC. Protein sequence: CASSRGLTGGLYEQYF.

The gene calls are TRBV7-2 and TRBJ1-4, with 7 bases fitting TRBD1. Trimming at V came to 0 bases and at J to 7 bases, leaving 5 bases not matched to a gene. Germline CDR1 reads SGHTA; CDR2 reads FQGNSA. This CDR3 spans 15 amino acids. CDR3 loop: CASSLAPYRGEKLFF. The CDR3 bases are TGTGCCAGCAGCTTAGCCCCCTACAGGGGTGAAAAACTGTTTTTT.

The chain combines TRBV2 with TRBJ2-2; D unclear. The CDR3 is 15 residues long. Germline V gives CDR1 SNHLY, CDR2 FYNNEI. V was clipped by 8 bases and J by 4 bases, with 17 bases between them. CDR3 loop: CASRALVFGTGELFF. CDR3 bases: TGTGCCAGCCGAGCGCTAGTATTCGGCACCGGGGAGCTGTTTTTT.

The gene calls are TRBV27 and TRBJ1-1; D may be TRBD1 (6 bases). This CDR3 has 15 amino acids. Germline V gene data show CDR1 as MNHEY and CDR2 as SMNVEV (reference sequence). Trimming cost V 4 bases and J 4 bases, with 16 bases left between them. As DNA, the CDR3 is TGTGCCAGCAGTTGGGGGCAGGGGAGCGGCACTGAAGCTTTCTTT. Its protein product is CASSWGQGSGTEAFF.

The chain links TRBV4-2 to TRBJ2-3; D is undetermined. Deletions cut 2 bases from V and 6 bases from J, with 18 bases between. Germline-derived CDR1 and CDR2 are LGHNA and YNFKEQ. CDR3 length: 16 residues. In nucleotides, the CDR3 is TGTGCCAGCAGCCAATTTCGCACAAAAGACGGGGATACGCAGTATTTT. Its protein is CASSQFRTKDGDTQYF.

This sequence joins TRBV7-7 and TRBJ2-1, with D perhaps TRBD2 (5 bases). Trimming removed 1 base at V and 5 bases at J, with 6 bases between. Germline loops: CDR1 SSHAT, CDR2 FNYEAQ (reference sequence). CDR3 length: 13 residues. The CDR3 region has the DNA TGTGCCAGCAGCTTAGTCGGGGACAATGAGCAGTTCTTC. Translating it yields CASSLVGDNEQFF. The full variable domain, in which reference TRBV7-7 and TRBJ2-1 provide the parts outside the CDR3, is GAGVSQSPRYKVTKRGQDVTLRCDPISSHATLYWYQQALGQGPEFLTYFNYEAQPDKSGLPSDRFSAERPEGSISTLTIQRTEQRDSAMYRCASSLVGDNEQFFGPGTRLTVL.

V usage is TRBV30 and J usage is TRBJ1-2; TRBD1 matches at 8 bases. Germline CDR1 and CDR2: GTSNPN and SVGIG (reference sequence). The CDR3 is 15 amino acids. With 4 bases clipped from V and 3 bases from J, the junction kept 10 bases outside the gene matches. The CDR3 protein is CAWIYSTGADYGYTF. CDR3 coding DNA: TGTGCCTGGATTTACTCGACAGGGGCGGACTATGGCTACACCTTC.

V is TRBV6-1 and J is TRBJ2-4, with 15 bases lining up with TRBD2. The CDR3 loop spans 13 amino acids. CDR1 is MNHNS and CDR2 is SASEGT in the germline V gene. After removal of 7 bases from V and 14 bases from J, the junction contained 6 bases not matched to a gene. The chain's CDR3 is CASKTGLAGGEYF. As DNA, the CDR3 is TGTGCCAGCAAGACGGGACTAGCGGGAGGCGAGTACTTC.

CDR3 amino acids: CASSPGTPSSYNEQFF. The CDR3 DNA follows: TGTGCCAGCAGTCCCGGGACACCTAGCTCCTACAATGAGCAGTTCTTC. The rearrangement joins TRBV7-9 to TRBJ2-1; a possible D gene is TRBD1 (6 bases). The CDR3 is 16 residues long. Trimming shortened V by 6 bases and J by 0 bases, and 15 bases separated the two germline ends. Germline CDR1 reads SEHNR; CDR2 reads FQNEAQ (reference sequence).

The V and J genes are TRBV6-1 and TRBJ2-5, with TRBD1 identical over 7 bases. The germline CDR1 and CDR2 sequences are MNHNS and SASEGT. V lost 2 bases to trimming and J lost 1 base; unmatched junction nucleotides: 4. The CDR3 is 15 residues long. The CDR3 coding sequence is TGTGCCAGCAGTGAAACACAGGGGATCCAAGAGACCCAGTACTTC. It yields the protein CASSETQGIQETQYF.

The chain carries TRBV27 and TRBJ2-7; 7 nucleotides agree with TRBD1. The CDR3 extends over 13 amino acids. With 4 bases clipped from V and 7 bases from J, the junction kept 7 bases outside the gene matches. Germline CDR1 is MNHEY and CDR2 is SMNVEV (reference sequence). The CDR3 DNA is TGTGCCAGCAGTTACAGGGGCTTTCGGGAGCAGTACTTC. Translated: CASSYRGFREQYF.

This rearrangement joins TRBV5-1 to TRBJ1-1; D is undetermined. CDR1 is SGHRS and CDR2 is YFSETQ in the germline V gene. Trimming shortened V by 2 bases and J by 3 bases, and 11 bases separated the two germline ends. CDR3 length: 14 residues. The CDR3 nucleotides read TGCGCCAGCAGCTTTGAAGGAGAAGACACTGAAGCTTTCTTT. It specifies CASSFEGEDTEAFF. Full variable domain (remainder filled in from reference TRBV5-1 and TRBJ1-1): KAGVTQTPRYLIKTRGQQVTLSCSPISGHRSVSWYQQTPGQGLQFLFEYFSETQRNKGNFPGRFSGRQFSNSRSEMNVSTLELGDSALYLCASSFEGEDTEAFFGQGTRLTVV.

The chain links TRBV18 to TRBJ1-5, with 7 positions matching TRBD1. The CDR3 loop spans 15 amino acids. Trimming cost V 2 bases and J 7 bases; bases outside gene matches: 8. Germline V gene data show CDR1 as KGHSH and CDR2 as LQKENI. This CDR3 reads CASSPYRGVGQPQHF. The CDR3 DNA is TGTGCCAGCTCACCATACAGGGGAGTAGGGCAGCCCCAGCATTTT.

The chain is built from TRBV5-1 and TRBJ2-1, with TRBD2 matching over 7 bases. This CDR3 has 15 amino acids. Losses at the gene ends were 4 bases for V and 7 bases for J; bases not matched to a gene: 11. Germline V gene data show CDR1 as SGHRS and CDR2 as YFSETQ. The CDR3 protein is CASSPYGLEGNEQFF. The CDR3 region has the DNA TGCGCCAGCAGCCCCTACGGACTAGAGGGAAATGAGCAGTTCTTC.